A selection of T cell receptor beta chains follows, all from one sample in a study of cytomegalovirus exposure and HLA in healthy donors. The method was immunoSEQ multiplex PCR; TCRdb's version includes in-frame clones alone and lacks a portion of them. Of tens of thousands of clones listed, about 89% are singletons. Sequencing input: PBMCs. These receptors originate from a man between 18 and 29 years old in good health and CMV-seronegative. Each CDR3 is given with its conserved first and last residue. Each record gives: J gene, D gene, V gene, clone size, CDR3 protein, CDR3 DNA. The D gene is left open where the match is weak. Clone size is shown for a subset of rows, as once, few, many or a class of expanded clone.

TRBJ2-4	TRBD2	TRBV13	-	CASSPRGGWTKNIQYF	TGTGCCAGCAGCCCGCGGGGGGGCTGGACCAAAAACATTCAGTACTTC
TRBJ2-7	TRBD1	TRBV30	-	CAWGTGVSDEQYF	TGTGCCTGGGGAACAGGGGTCTCTGACGAGCAGTACTTC
TRBJ2-7	-	TRBV7-3	-	CATSQGVAYEQYF	TGTGCCACGTCACAGGGAGTAGCCTACGAGCAGTACTTC
TRBJ1-1	TRBD1	TRBV13	-	CASSSGQEAFF	TGTGCCAGCAGCTCGGGACAGGAGGCTTTCTTT
TRBJ2-2	TRBD1	TRBV11-3	-	CASSVTREQGKPLTGELFF	TGTGCCAGCAGCGTAACCCGCGAACAGGGGAAACCCCTCACCGGGGAGCTGTTTTTT
TRBJ2-7	-	TRBV6-5	-	CASSYGLHSYEQYF	TGTGCCAGCAGTTACGGACTGCACTCCTACGAGCAGTACTTC
TRBJ1-2	TRBD1	TRBV7-2	-	CASSLSQGGGYTF	TGTGCCAGCAGCTTAAGTCAGGGGGGCGGCTACACCTTC
TRBJ2-1	-	TRBV7-2	-	CASSLGGRHSYNEQFF	TGTGCCAGCAGCTTGGGTGGGAGACACTCCTACAATGAGCAGTTCTTC
TRBJ1-3	-	TRBV18	-	CASSPGAQSSGNTIYF	TGTGCCAGCTCACCAGGGGCCCAGTCCTCTGGAAACACCATATATTTT
TRBJ2-7	-	TRBV28	-	CASRGSTYEQYF	TGTGCCAGCAGGGGGAGTACCTACGAGCAGTACTTC
TRBJ2-7	-	TRBV11-2	-	CASSSAMTGTYEQYF	TGTGCCAGCAGCTCCGCGATGACAGGCACCTACGAGCAGTACTTC
TRBJ2-7	TRBD1	TRBV2	-	CASSLQGSSSYEQYF	TGTGCCAGCAGCCTACAGGGGTCAAGCTCCTACGAGCAGTACTTC
TRBJ1-5	TRBD1	TRBV6-1	-	CASSRDSYQPQHF	TGTGCCAGCAGTCGGGACAGCTATCAGCCCCAGCATTTT
TRBJ1-5	TRBD1	TRBV30	-	CAWDRDRSNQPQHF	TGTGCCTGGGACCGGGACAGAAGCAATCAGCCCCAGCATTTT
TRBJ2-3	TRBD2	TRBV13	once	CASSSRGERDAFADTQYF	TGTGCCAGCAGCTCCCGGGGTGAGCGGGATGCCTTCGCAGATACGCAGTATTTT
TRBJ2-2	-	TRBV30	-	CAWSVQAGLNTGELFF	TGTGCCTGGAGTGTACAGGCCGGCCTGAACACCGGGGAGCTGTTTTTT
TRBJ2-7	TRBD2	TRBV28	once	CASSLTGAGVVEQYF	TGTGCCAGCAGTTTAACGGGAGCGGGAGTCGTCGAGCAGTACTTC
TRBJ2-7	TRBD2	TRBV27	-	CASSLSRTSGRYEQYF	TGTGCCAGCAGTTTATCAAGGACTAGCGGGAGGTACGAGCAGTACTTC
TRBJ2-1	TRBD2	TRBV7-9	-	CASSFSSGRAYNEQFF	TGTGCCAGCAGCTTCTCTAGCGGGAGGGCCTACAATGAGCAGTTCTTC
TRBJ2-1	TRBD2	TRBV7-9	-	CASSLASGRGGEQFF	TGTGCCAGCAGCTTAGCTAGCGGGAGGGGTGGTGAGCAGTTCTTC
TRBJ2-2	TRBD1	TRBV28	-	CASIKGDRGRPGELFF	TGTGCCAGCATCAAAGGGGACAGGGGGCGCCCCGGGGAGCTGTTTTTT
TRBJ2-7	-	TRBV27	-	CASSLSNPRGAAYEQYF	TGTGCCAGCAGTTTATCGAACCCTCGGGGGGCCGCCTACGAGCAGTACTTC
TRBJ1-1	TRBD1	TRBV7-2	-	CASSLTGQLGTEAFF	TGTGCCAGCAGCTTAACGGGACAGCTGGGCACTGAAGCTTTCTTT
TRBJ1-5	TRBD1	TRBV23-1	-	CASSHDRESDQPQHF	TGCGCCAGCAGCCATGACAGGGAATCGGATCAGCCCCAGCATTTT
TRBJ2-1	-	TRBV27	-	CASSLYDASYNEQFF	TGTGCCAGCAGTTTATATGATGCGTCCTACAATGAGCAGTTCTTC